The 10 T cell receptor beta chains listed next were all sequenced from one sample in a study of blood T cells in healthy people across ages. Sample-barcoded 5' priming and a J-beta primer mix drove a second PCR of roughly 6 to 12 cycles. One entry per CDR3 protein results from TCRdb running MiXCR on the 5' RACE reads. The table records 700,000 to 850,000 distinct CDR3 sequences, 30% to 45% of them present only once. Sequencing used blood. The origin of the receptors is a man younger than 30 in good health.

This clonotype was picked up one time. The junction and the germline gene differ at one end; a read error may be behind it. The chain employs TRBV7-2 and TRBJ1-2, with 8 positions matching TRBD1. The CDR3 length is 17 residues. In germline, CDR1 is SGHTA, CDR2 FQGNSA. CDR3 loop: CASSSPRDRNVNYGHTF. The CDR3 nucleotides are TGTGCCAGCAGCTCCCCCCGGGACAGGAACGTCAACTATGGCCACACCTTC. Using reference TRBV7-2 and TRBJ1-2 for the parts outside the CDR3, the full variable domain is GAGVSQSPSNKVTEKGKDVELRCDPISGHTALYWYRQSLGQGLEFLIYFQGNSAPDKSGLPSDRFSAERTGGSVSTLTIQRTQQEDSAVYLCASSSPRDRNVNYGHTFGSGTRLTVV.

CDR3: CSALRLAGGQETQYF. DNA for the CDR3: TGCAGTGCTTTACGACTAGCGGGGGGCCAAGAGACCCAGTACTTC. The rearrangement joins TRBV20-1 to TRBJ2-5, with 13 bases aligning to TRBD2. Per the germline V gene, CDR1 is DFQATT and CDR2 is SNEGSKA (reference sequence). The CDR3 contains 15 residues. The junction had 4 bases not matched to a gene; V was cut back by 5 bases and J by 1 base.

V and J are TRBV4-2 and TRBJ1-1; no clear D. The CDR3 runs 17 residues. Germline-derived CDR1 and CDR2 are LGHNA and YNFKEQ. V gave up 0 bases and J gave up 1 base, with 15 bases separating them. Written as DNA, the CDR3 is TGTGCCAGCAGCCAAGAAGTCCACGTCAGGAAGAACACTGAAGCTTTCTTT. Translation gives CASSQEVHVRKNTEAFF.

Of note for this clonotype: One end of the junction does not line up with germline, which may come from a read error. This sequence joins TRBV20-1 and TRBJ1-6, with unresolved D. Germline V lookup: CDR1 DFQATT, CDR2 SNEGSKA (reference sequence). The CDR3 spans 13 residues. CDR3 nucleotides: TGCAGTGGGTTGGAGACCTATAATTCACCCCCCCACTTT. The encoded protein is CSGLETYNSPPHF.

The rearrangement uses TRBV27 and TRBJ2-7; TRBD1 might be the D (6 bases). Trimming took off 3 bases at V and 7 bases at J, with 13 bases between the two ends. CDR1 and CDR2 from the germline V gene are MNHEY and SMNVEV (reference sequence). This CDR3 is 13 amino acids long. The CDR3: CASSFTRGNEQYF. The CDR3 bases are TGTGCCAGCAGTTTTACCAGGGGCAATGAGCAGTACTTC.

This clonotype has only one observation. This chain uses TRBV4-3 with TRBJ2-1; 10 nucleotides align to TRBD2. Trimming at V came to 0 bases and at J to 5 bases, leaving 7 bases not matched to a gene. The CDR3 loop spans 17 amino acids. The germline V gene has CDR1 LGHNA and CDR2 YSLEER. The CDR3 nucleotides read TGCGCCAGCAGCCAAGATAGTGGTAGCGGGGGGCACAATGAGCAGTTCTTC. Encoded protein: CASSQDSGSGGHNEQFF.

The chain links TRBV2 to TRBJ2-7; TRBD2 matches at 9 bases. There are 16 residues in the CDR3. Per the germline V gene, CDR1 is SNHLY and CDR2 is FYNNEI. With 0 bases clipped from V and 1 base from J, the junction kept 4 bases outside the gene matches. Here the CDR3 reads CASSEAGTSLSYEQYF. The CDR3 DNA is TGTGCCAGCAGTGAAGCCGGGACTAGCTTATCCTACGAGCAGTACTTC.

V gene TRBV4-3 combines with J gene TRBJ2-5; D remains ambiguous. The end of the DNA aligns better with TRBJ2-1, so the J call may be wrong. CDR3 length: 14 residues. CDR1 is LGHNA and CDR2 is YSLEER in the germline V gene. CDR3 residues: CASSQDSGQETQFF. In nucleotides, the CDR3 is TGCGCCAGCAGCCAAGATTCCGGCCAAGAGACCCAGTTCTTC.

The sample holds a few counts of this clonotype. The chain joins TRBV6-2 or TRBV6-3 to TRBJ1-2; the D is unclear. Trimming took off 2 bases at V and 4 bases at J, with 14 bases between the two ends. Germline V gene lookup returns CDR1 MNHEY and CDR2 SVGEGT. This CDR3 spans 15 amino acids. The CDR3 nucleotides read TGTGCCAGCAGTTACGACCGGCTGAAATCCTATGGCTACACCTTC. Protein product: CASSYDRLKSYGYTF.

This clonotype was recorded a few times. The CDR3 coding sequence is TGTGCCAGCAGCCCCGGACAGGTTCACTACGAGCAGTACTTC. It translates to CASSPGQVHYEQYF. The chain is built from TRBV7-8 and TRBJ2-7, with TRBD1 identical over 7 bases. V was clipped by 5 bases and J by 3 bases; unmatched bases: 7. This CDR3 has 14 residues. Germline assignment: CDR1 SGHVS and CDR2 FQNEAQ.